These 2 T cell receptor beta chains originate from one sample sequenced in a study of blood T cell repertoires in COVID-19. The method was immunoSEQ multiplex PCR; TCRdb's version includes in-frame clones alone and lacks a portion of them. There are more than 120,000 clones in the sample; about 90% occur only once, and 37% lies in the top ten. The sample was peripheral blood. Every receptor here comes from a man aged 50-60 years who had recovered from COVID-19.

The chain couples TRBV12-3 or TRBV12-4 to TRBJ1-1; D gene ambiguous. The germline V and J ends were trimmed by 8 bases and 4 bases, with 14 bases remaining between them. The CDR3 runs 13 residues. The CDR3 region is CASRLSGVTEAFF. The CDR3 DNA reads as TGTGCCAGCCGACTGTCCGGGGTCACTGAAGCTTTCTTT.

This clone was found a few times. This rearrangement joins TRBV7-2 to TRBJ2-4, with 10 bases lining up with TRBD2. Germline loops: CDR1 SGHTA, CDR2 FQGNSA. The CDR3 length is 17 residues. V lost 3 bases and J lost 8; bases outside the gene matches: 13. CDR3 sequence: CASSFAPSGGSGYIQYF. Here the CDR3 DNA reads TGTGCCAGCAGCTTTGCTCCTAGCGGGGGTTCGGGGTACATTCAGTACTTC.